A selection of T cell receptor beta chains follows, all from one sample in a study of cytotoxic CD8 clonotypes in ibrutinib-treated CLL. Only in-frame clones appear in the TCRdb table, and some are missing; sequencing was by immunoSEQ multiplex PCR. This sample has approximately 350,000 clones; roughly 70% occur once, and the top ten carry 5% to 6.5%. Sample: PBMCs, taken after 36 months of ibrutinib treatment. These receptors originate from a human donor with chronic lymphocytic leukemia. CDR3s include the opening cysteine and the closing phenylalanine or tryptophan. The order of the fields is J gene, D gene, clone size, V gene, CDR3 protein, CDR3 DNA. D genes are given only for firm matches. Part of the rows lack a size; the others show once, few, many or a class for expanded clones.

J gene: TRBJ2-2
D gene: -
clone size: -
V gene: TRBV9
CDR3 protein: CASSVDVGGDAGELFF
CDR3 DNA: TGTGCCAGCAGCGTAGACGTGGGCGGAGATGCCGGGGAGCTGTTTTTT

J gene: TRBJ1-4
D gene: -
clone size: -
V gene: TRBV5-6
CDR3 protein: CASSLSGLANEKLFF
CDR3 DNA: TGTGCCAGCAGCTTATCAGGGTTGGCTAATGAAAAACTGTTTTTT

J gene: TRBJ1-1
D gene: -
clone size: -
V gene: TRBV7-6
CDR3 protein: CASSIPQAYTEAFF
CDR3 DNA: TGTGCCAGCAGCATCCCCCAAGCATACACTGAAGCTTTCTTT

J gene: TRBJ1-2
D gene: -
clone size: -
V gene: TRBV6-1
CDR3 protein: CTQSRTFGNYGYTF
CDR3 DNA: TGTACCCAATCGCGGACATTTGGTAACTATGGCTACACCTTC

J gene: TRBJ1-2
D gene: -
clone size: -
V gene: TRBV18
CDR3 protein: CASSPATRGLNYGYTF
CDR3 DNA: TGTGCCAGCTCACCCGCCACTAGGGGGTTAAACTATGGCTACACCTTC

J gene: TRBJ2-7
D gene: -
clone size: -
V gene: TRBV19
CDR3 protein: CASSIVRNSYEQYF
CDR3 DNA: TGTGCCAGTAGTATAGTTCGTAACTCCTACGAGCAGTACTTC

J gene: TRBJ2-4
D gene: -
clone size: few
V gene: TRBV7-8
CDR3 protein: CASSFDRNIQYF
CDR3 DNA: TGTGCCAGCAGCTTTGACAGAAACATTCAGTACTTC

J gene: TRBJ1-2
D gene: -
clone size: few
V gene: TRBV18
CDR3 protein: CASSPTGEGYGYTF
CDR3 DNA: TGTGCCAGCTCACCAACTGGGGAGGGCTATGGCTACACCTTC

J gene: TRBJ1-2
D gene: -
clone size: once
V gene: TRBV18
CDR3 protein: CASSPLPGGGYTF
CDR3 DNA: TGTGCCAGCTCACCACTACCGGGCGGGGGCTACACCTTC

J gene: TRBJ2-1
D gene: TRBD2
clone size: -
V gene: TRBV27
CDR3 protein: CASSLWTRKLSRSYNEQFF
CDR3 DNA: TGTGCCAGCAGTTTATGGACTAGGAAACTCAGTCGCTCCTACAATGAGCAGTTCTTC

J gene: TRBJ2-2
D gene: TRBD2
clone size: -
V gene: TRBV2
CDR3 protein: CARGPRRGAGTGELFF
CDR3 DNA: TGTGCCAGAGGCCCCAGGCGGGGGGCGGGCACCGGGGAGCTGTTTTTT

J gene: TRBJ1-1
D gene: TRBD1
clone size: -
V gene: TRBV10-2
CDR3 protein: CASNGQGRPEAFF
CDR3 DNA: TGCGCCAGCAACGGACAGGGACGGCCTGAAGCTTTCTTT

J gene: TRBJ2-3
D gene: -
clone size: -
V gene: TRBV9
CDR3 protein: CASSVEAGPPTDTQYF
CDR3 DNA: TGTGCCAGCAGCGTAGAGGCGGGGCCTCCCACAGATACGCAGTATTTT

J gene: TRBJ2-3
D gene: -
clone size: once
V gene: TRBV2
CDR3 protein: CASRRGMGTDTQYF
CDR3 DNA: TGTGCCAGCAGGAGGGGAATGGGCACAGATACGCAGTATTTT

J gene: TRBJ2-5
D gene: -
clone size: -
V gene: TRBV6-1
CDR3 protein: CASKRVGETQYF
CDR3 DNA: TGTGCCAGCAAAAGGGTTGGGGAGACCCAGTACTTC

J gene: TRBJ2-3
D gene: TRBD2
clone size: -
V gene: TRBV29-1
CDR3 protein: CSGIGTSGGAASTDTQYF
CDR3 DNA: TGCAGCGGAATCGGGACTAGCGGGGGGGCCGCTAGTACAGATACGCAGTATTTT

J gene: TRBJ2-1
D gene: -
clone size: -
V gene: TRBV15
CDR3 protein: CATSRGRGFGFF
CDR3 DNA: TGTGCCACCAGCAGAGGGCGGGGATTCGGGTTCTTC

J gene: TRBJ2-1
D gene: TRBD2
clone size: -
V gene: TRBV28
CDR3 protein: CASSFRLAGPNEQFF
CDR3 DNA: TGTGCCAGCAGTTTTAGGCTAGCGGGTCCCAATGAGCAGTTCTTC

J gene: TRBJ2-7
D gene: TRBD1
clone size: -
V gene: TRBV18
CDR3 protein: CASSPGTGGEQYF
CDR3 DNA: TGTGCCAGCTCACCCGGGACAGGGGGCGAGCAGTACTTC

J gene: TRBJ2-7
D gene: TRBD1
clone size: -
V gene: TRBV6-6
CDR3 protein: CASSYLGQGTPYEQYF
CDR3 DNA: TGTGCCAGCAGTTACCTCGGACAGGGCACCCCCTACGAGCAGTACTTC

J gene: TRBJ2-3
D gene: TRBD2
clone size: -
V gene: TRBV9
CDR3 protein: CASSGRPGTRSLDTQYF
CDR3 DNA: TGTGCCAGCAGCGGGAGGCCCGGGACTAGATCGTTGGATACGCAGTATTTT

J gene: TRBJ2-7
D gene: -
clone size: many
V gene: TRBV5-1
CDR3 protein: CASSVSGEQYF
CDR3 DNA: TGCGCCAGCAGCGTGTCTGGGGAGCAGTACTTC

J gene: TRBJ2-3
D gene: -
clone size: -
V gene: TRBV11-2
CDR3 protein: CASSPEGDTQYF
CDR3 DNA: TGTGCCAGCAGCCCAGAGGGAGATACGCAGTATTTT

J gene: TRBJ2-5
D gene: TRBD2
clone size: -
V gene: TRBV4-1
CDR3 protein: CASSQTWTSGTQYF
CDR3 DNA: TGCGCCAGCAGCCAAACGTGGACTAGCGGGACCCAGTACTTC

J gene: TRBJ1-2
D gene: -
clone size: -
V gene: TRBV19
CDR3 protein: CASSAPPPGPFHYGYTF
CDR3 DNA: TGTGCCAGTAGTGCACCCCCCCCGGGTCCATTTCACTATGGCTACACCTTC

J gene: TRBJ2-1
D gene: -
clone size: -
V gene: TRBV5-1
CDR3 protein: CASREANEQFF
CDR3 DNA: TGCGCCAGCAGAGAGGCCAATGAGCAGTTCTTC

J gene: TRBJ1-1
D gene: -
clone size: few
V gene: TRBV4-1
CDR3 protein: CASSAPGRTTEAFF
CDR3 DNA: TGCGCCAGCAGCGCTCCGGGACGTACCACTGAAGCTTTCTTT

J gene: TRBJ2-2
D gene: TRBD1
clone size: -
V gene: TRBV6-1
CDR3 protein: CASSEEIGTGWSGELFF
CDR3 DNA: TGTGCCAGCAGTGAAGAGATAGGGACAGGTTGGTCCGGGGAGCTGTTTTTT

J gene: TRBJ2-7
D gene: -
clone size: -
V gene: TRBV28
CDR3 protein: CASRTLRYSGEQYF
CDR3 DNA: TGTGCCAGCAGAACGCTGCGGTATTCAGGGGAGCAGTACTTC

J gene: TRBJ2-5
D gene: TRBD1
clone size: once
V gene: TRBV19
CDR3 protein: CASSTSRGLGAQYF
CDR3 DNA: TGTGCCAGTAGTACCTCCAGGGGGCTCGGGGCCCAGTACTTC

J gene: TRBJ2-7
D gene: TRBD1
clone size: -
V gene: TRBV10-2
CDR3 protein: CASSELGTGTPYEQYF
CDR3 DNA: TGCGCCAGCAGTGAGTTGGGGACAGGGACACCCTACGAGCAGTACTTC